This TCR beta chain was sequenced in a study of blood T cell repertoires in COVID-19. Participants were aged about 18 to 100 years from roughly 25 US areas. Cohort allocation depended upon clinical history that participants reported. Germline CDR1 and CDR2: ENHRY and SYGVKD. The CDR3 sequence is 15 residues long. Trimming at V came to 7 bases and at J to 1 base, leaving 5 bases not matched to a gene. This table comes from immunoSEQ multiplex PCR, and its TCRdb copy is limited to in-frame clones, with some not included. This sample has roughly 130,000 clones, with roughly 86% found just once. Sequencing used PBMCs or T cells enriched from blood (not recorded which). V usage is TRBV10-3 and J usage is TRBJ1-1; 11 bases are shared with TRBD1. This TCR came from a woman aged 45-59 years with acute COVID-19. The CDR3, as DNA: TGTGCCATCACCACCGGGACAGGGGGGAACACTGAAGCTTTCTTT. As protein: CAITTGTGGNTEAFF.